Presented here are 10 T cell receptor beta chains from one specimen sequenced in a study of T cells in Graves' hyperthyroidism and ophthalmopathy (dated by TCRdb to about 2019). Libraries were made using multiplex PCR. This sample was sequenced with an Illumina HiSeq 2000. The TCR beta CDR3 regions were amplified from the RNA transcripts. For the first round of RT-PCR on the TCR CDR3, the HTBI primer set was used together with the Qiagen OneStep RT-PCR kit. TCRdb reanalyzed the raw reads on its own, using fastp at Q25 for trimming and MiXCR for clone calling, and kept in-frame beta chains. Records with the same CDR3 protein are collapsed into one entry carrying the most frequent genes and DNA. The sample table holds about 520,000 distinct CDR3 sequences, of which roughly a quarter were seen once. The top ten constitute 10% to 12% of the sample. Sequenced: blood. All receptors come from a woman younger than 45 with Graves' ophthalmopathy.

This clonotype has at least ten counts. V and J are TRBV25-1 and TRBJ1-1; D remains ambiguous. Germline CDR1 and CDR2: MGHDK and SYGVNS. The germline V and J ends were trimmed by 8 bases and 4 bases, with 11 bases remaining between them. This CDR3 comprises 12 residues. The CDR3 sequence: CASAGVLTEAFF. In nucleotides, the CDR3 is TGTGCCAGCGCAGGAGTCCTCACTGAAGCTTTCTTT.

This clonotype showed up many times. DNA of the CDR3: TGTGCCAGCAGCCCCCTACCCCAGGGGACTTACACTGAAGCTTTCTTT. Amino acids: CASSPLPQGTYTEAFF. V and J are TRBV11-2 and TRBJ1-1, with D possibly being TRBD1 (6 bases). Germline CDR1 SGHAT, CDR2 FQNNGV. V dropped 5 bases and J dropped 3 bases, with 19 bases sitting between them. The CDR3 has 16 amino acids.

The gene calls are TRBV18 and TRBJ2-5, with 7 bases that match TRBD1. Trimming at V came to 6 bases and at J to 3 bases, leaving 4 bases not matched to a gene. CDR1 is KGHSH, CDR2 LQKENI, per germline. This CDR3 contains 13 residues. The CDR3, as DNA: TGTGCCAGCTCCGGACAGGAAAAAGAGACCCAGTACTTC. It specifies CASSGQEKETQYF. The full variable domain, in which reference TRBV18 and TRBJ2-5 provide the parts outside the CDR3, is NAGVMQNPRHLVRRRGQEARLRCSPMKGHSHVYWYRQLPEEGLKFMVYLQKENIIDESGMPKERFSAEFPKEGPSILRIQQVVRGDSAAYFCASSGQEKETQYFGPGTRLLVL.

This clonotype appeared many times. The junction shows a germline mismatch at one end, possibly a read error. The chain couples TRBV19 to TRBJ1-2; D might be TRBD1 (5 bases). The CDR3 runs to 13 residues. Per germline, CDR1 LNHDA and CDR2 SQIVND (reference sequence). The DNA of the CDR3 is TGTGCCAGTAGCAGGGAGACGGACTATGGCTACATCTTC. Protein sequence: CASSRETDYGYIF.

The chain combines TRBV5-1 with TRBJ1-6; 8 bases line up with TRBD1. CDR1 SGHRS and CDR2 YFSETQ come from the germline V gene. J was trimmed by 9 bases and V by 4 bases; bases with no gene match: 6. The CDR3 consists of 14 residues. The CDR3 here is CASSVDREGSPLHF. The CDR3, as DNA: TGCGCCAGCAGCGTGGACAGGGAGGGTTCACCCCTCCACTTT.

The rearrangement joins TRBV6-1 to TRBJ1-2, with D hard to call. CDR3 length: 14 amino acids. Germline lookup yields CDR1 MNHNS and CDR2 SASEGT. V was cut by 3 bases and J by 6 bases, with 14 bases left in between. In DNA, the CDR3 is TGTGCCAGCAGTGAGACCGGGCGGTCGAATGGCTACACCTTC. This codes for CASSETGRSNGYTF.

This clonotype was seen ten or more times. The chain is built from TRBV2 and TRBJ2-7, with TRBD2 matching over 9 bases. Germline-derived CDR1 and CDR2 are SNHLY and FYNNEI. There are 16 residues in the CDR3. Trimming removed 4 bases from V and 5 bases from J; junction bases left unmatched: 12. The CDR3 loop reads CASSVGRLAGFNEQYF. CDR3 sequence (DNA): TGTGCCAGCAGTGTTGGACGTCTAGCGGGGTTCAACGAGCAGTACTTC.

This clonotype was picked up a small number of times. CDR3 in DNA: TGTGCCAGCAGCTTGTTTGGAGGCTACACCTTC. This encodes CASSLFGGYTF. This chain uses TRBV11-2 with TRBJ1-2; D is ambiguous. The CDR3 has 11 residues. From germline, CDR1 is SGHAT and CDR2 FQNNGV. V was cut by 3 bases and J by 8 bases, with 7 bases left in between.

The J gene is TRBJ2-7, the V gene TRBV29-1, with D hard to call. The V end was cut by 6 bases, the J end by 1 base, with 16 bases between. This CDR3 region has 14 residues. CDR1 and CDR2 from the germline V gene are SQVTM and ANQGSEA. The CDR3 nucleotides are TGCAGCGTCTTTAGCCCAAAGACGTCCTACGAGCAGTACTTC. Protein: CSVFSPKTSYEQYF.

The chain combines TRBV27 with TRBJ2-3; the D gene is possibly TRBD2 (5 bases). There are 18 residues in the CDR3. V lost 0 bases to trimming and J lost 0 bases, with 16 bases between them. Germline CDR1 is MNHEY and CDR2 is SMNVEV (reference sequence). The CDR3 loop reads CASSLSPPIRGSTDTQYF. CDR3 DNA: TGTGCCAGCAGTTTATCACCCCCGATACGCGGGAGCACAGATACGCAGTATTTT.